This T cell receptor (beta chain) originates from a study of response to subunit inactivated influenza vaccine (dated by TCRdb to the late 2010s). As for the study more broadly: Deep quantitative T cell receptor repertoire profiling was used in the study to track responses to a trivalent subunit inactivated influenza vaccine. The research as a whole found: The authors suggested that each seasonal influenza vaccination may recruit only a limited number of new T cells.

Trimmed from V: 5 bases; trimmed from J: 5 bases; junction bases lacking a gene match: 1. The CDR3 runs 12 amino acids, cysteine and phenylalanine included. The read is trimmed to its CDR3 DNA, 36 bases read in frame from base 1. According to the germline V gene, CDR1 reads ENHRY and CDR2 reads SYGVKD. The sample's time point label, in plain terms: approximately 40 days after influenza vaccine administration. This clonotype was counted ten times or more. The specificity of this receptor is unknown. The input lacks base qualities; no much larger clone sits a single base away. Receptor libraries were prepared by RT-PCR. Sequencing was carried out with an Illumina HiSeq 2500. Starting from the raw public reads, TCRdb applied fastp trimming at Q25, assembled clones with MiXCR and retained in-frame beta chains. When rows share a CDR3 protein, they turn into one entry using the most common DNA and genes. This sample lists about 530,000 distinct CDR3 sequences; roughly 13% were detected once. The ten largest account for about an eighth of the sample.

The receptor's source is a middle-aged man who received an inactivated influenza vaccine. Donor details come from another sample of the same person, matched by shared clones. Here the sequenced sample was PBMCs from blood, taken roughly 6 weeks after vaccination. Recombination linked TRBV10-3 to TRBJ2-3; 7 junctional bases match TRBD2. The sequence in DNA is TGTGCCATCAGTAGCGGGAAAGATACGCAGTATTTT. Translated, this gives CAISSGKDTQYF.